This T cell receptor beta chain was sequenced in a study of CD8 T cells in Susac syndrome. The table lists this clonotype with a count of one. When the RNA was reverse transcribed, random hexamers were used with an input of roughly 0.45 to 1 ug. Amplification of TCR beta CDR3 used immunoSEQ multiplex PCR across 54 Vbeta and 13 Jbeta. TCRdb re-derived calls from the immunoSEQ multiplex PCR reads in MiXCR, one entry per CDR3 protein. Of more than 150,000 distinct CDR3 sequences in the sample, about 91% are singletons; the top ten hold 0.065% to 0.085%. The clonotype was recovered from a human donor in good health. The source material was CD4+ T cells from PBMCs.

CDR3 in amino acids: CAWDGSGANVLTF. CDR3 nucleotide sequence: TGTGCCTGGGACGGCTCTGGGGCCAACGTCCTGACTTTC. The rearrangement joins TRBV30 to TRBJ2-6; D gene unclear. The ends were cut back, 5 bases at V and 0 bases at J, with 5 bases in the middle. This CDR3 is 13 amino acids long. Per germline, CDR1 GTSNPN and CDR2 SVGIG (reference sequence).